Listed here are 25 T cell receptor beta chains from one sample, sequenced in a study of CD8+ T cells in alopecia areata. Reverse transcription of extracted RNA yielded cDNA, which provided the sequencing template. Measured with immunoSEQ multiplex PCR; TCRdb has only the in-frame clones, and not every one. This sample has under 70,000 clones, with under 75% found just once. The source was CD8+ T cells sorted from blood, collected at week 0. These TCRs come from a human donor with alopecia areata.

This clone has just one count. The CDR3 loop reads CASSPDPQGGVQPQHF. The CDR3 region has the DNA TGCGCCAGCAGCCCAGACCCACAGGGGGGGGTTCAGCCCCAGCATTTT. The chain couples TRBV5-1 to TRBJ1-5; the match to TRBD1 covers 8 bases. J gave up 6 bases and V 4 bases, and 12 bases lay outside the gene matches. The germline CDR1 and CDR2 sequences are SGHRS and YFSETQ. The CDR3 is 16 residues long.

This clone has a handful of counts. The V gene is TRBV27, the J gene TRBJ2-3; D is undetermined. V lost 5 bases, J lost 2 bases, and 5 bases lay in between. This CDR3 contains 12 residues. CDR1 is MNHEY and CDR2 is SMNVEV in the germline V gene (reference sequence). CDR3 residues: CASSHDTDTQYF. Here the CDR3 DNA reads TGTGCCAGCAGTCATGACACAGATACGCAGTATTTT.

The chain carries TRBV11-2 and TRBJ2-1, with TRBD1 matching over 7 bases. The V and J ends lost 5 bases and 6 bases, in that order; junction bases with no gene match: 4. CDR3 length: 13 residues. Germline lookup yields CDR1 SGHAT and CDR2 FQNNGV. As DNA, the CDR3 is TGTGCCAGCAGCCCTTACAGGGGCAATGAGCAGTTCTTC. This translates into CASSPYRGNEQFF.

CDR3 loop: CASSPLATETQYF. The CDR3 DNA reads as TGTGCCAGCAGCCCACTAGCAACGGAGACCCAGTACTTC. The chain is built from TRBV7-6 and TRBJ2-5; a possible D gene is TRBD2 (6 bases). CDR1 and CDR2 (germline): SGHVS, FNYEAQ. Trimming took 5 bases from V and 5 from J, leaving 12 bases between them. The CDR3 is made up of 13 amino acids.

This clone was seen a handful of times. This chain uses TRBV14 with TRBJ2-1; possibly TRBD1 for D (5 bases). V was clipped by 3 bases and J by 2 bases, with 5 bases between them. Germline V gives CDR1 SGHDN, CDR2 FVKESK. This CDR3 contains 13 residues. Written as DNA, the CDR3 is TGTGCCAGCAGCCAGGACACCTACAATGAGCAGTTCTTC. As protein: CASSQDTYNEQFF.

The rearrangement uses TRBV29-1 and TRBJ2-5; D possibly corresponds to TRBD2 (6 bases). Germline-derived CDR1 and CDR2 are SQVTM and ANQGSEA. V was trimmed by 3 bases and J by 5 bases, leaving 10 bases between them. The CDR3 has 12 residues. The CDR3 DNA reads TGCAGCGTTGATCCAGGAGGGGAGACCCAGTACTTC. It codes for CSVDPGGETQYF.

This clone came up a few times. The V call is TRBV5-5, the J call TRBJ2-7; 9 positions match TRBD2. This CDR3 contains 15 residues. V gave up 2 bases and J gave up 7 bases; unmatched junction bases: 10. From germline, CDR1 is SGHKS and CDR2 YYEKEE (reference sequence). This CDR3 is CASSLVAGEFGEQYF. CDR3 coding DNA: TGTGCCAGCAGCTTAGTAGCGGGAGAATTCGGAGAGCAGTACTTC.

The chain carries TRBV5-6 and TRBJ2-5; TRBD1 matches 9 bases. Trimming removed 4 bases from V and 4 bases from J; junction bases left unmatched: 2. Per the germline V gene, CDR1 is SGHDT and CDR2 is YYEEEE. The length of the CDR3 is 13 residues. The CDR3 sequence is CASSPDRGETQYF. The CDR3 nucleotides read TGTGCCAGCAGCCCGGACAGGGGAGAGACCCAGTACTTC.

The V gene is TRBV29-1, the J gene TRBJ1-1; no clear D. Germline V gives CDR1 SQVTM, CDR2 ANQGSEA. The CDR3 contains 13 residues. V was pared by 7 bases and J by 0 bases, with 12 bases between. The CDR3 sequence is CSDGLTMNTEAFF. For the CDR3, the DNA is TGCAGCGATGGGCTCACAATGAACACTGAAGCTTTCTTT. The full variable domain, completed using reference TRBV29-1 and TRBJ1-1, is SAVISQKPSRDICQRGTSLTIQCQVDSQVTMMFWYRQQPGQSLTLIATANQGSEATYESGFVIDKFPISRPNLTFSTLTVSNMSPEDSSIYLCSDGLTMNTEAFFGQGTRLTVV.

V and J are TRBV7-9 and TRBJ1-5; possible D gene TRBD1, 6 bases. CDR1 is SEHNR, CDR2 FQNEAQ, per germline (reference sequence). Deletions cut 5 bases from V and 3 bases from J, with 11 bases between. This CDR3 spans 14 amino acids. Here the CDR3 DNA reads TGTGCCAGCAGCCATACAGGGAACAATCAGCCCCAGCATTTT. Encoded protein: CASSHTGNNQPQHF.

The chain joins TRBV7-2 to TRBJ2-7; a possible D gene is TRBD1 (5 bases). The CDR3 length is 14 residues. Germline lookup yields CDR1 SGHTA and CDR2 FQGNSA. V lost 5 bases, J lost 4 bases, and 15 bases lay in between. The DNA of the CDR3 is TGTGCCAGCAGCCCCCCGGACACTAAATACGAGCAGTACTTC. The encoded protein is CASSPPDTKYEQYF. Combining the CDR3 with reference TRBV7-2 and TRBJ2-7 gives the whole variable domain GAGVSQSPSNKVTEKGKDVELRCDPISGHTALYWYRQSLGQGLEFLIYFQGNSAPDKSGLPSDRFSAERTGGSVSTLTIQRTQQEDSAVYLCASSPPDTKYEQYFGPGTRLTVT.

This rearrangement joins TRBV4-1 to TRBJ1-4; the D is unclear. V gave up 0 bases and J gave up 11 bases, with 10 bases separating them. The CDR3 consists of 13 residues. Germline-derived CDR1 and CDR2 are MGHRA and YSYEKL. The CDR3 reads CASSQDVGQKLFF. DNA of the CDR3: TGCGCCAGCAGCCAAGATGTTGGGCAGAAACTGTTTTTT.

This rearrangement joins TRBV5-6 to TRBJ2-7; no firm D call. Trimming left V 5 bases short and J 3 bases short, with 18 bases between. This CDR3 is built from 15 residues. The germline CDR1 and CDR2 sequences are SGHDT and YYEEEE. CDR3 region: CASSLLEERVYEQYF. The CDR3 DNA sequence: TGTGCCAGCAGTCTTCTAGAAGAAAGAGTCTACGAGCAGTACTTC.

This clone was counted between two and nine times. The rearrangement joins TRBV5-1 to TRBJ2-1, with D perhaps assigned TRBD1 or TRBD2 (5 bases each). V gave up 0 bases and J gave up 0 bases, with 10 bases separating them. This CDR3 spans 16 amino acids. Germline values: CDR1 SGHRS, CDR2 YFSETQ. In DNA, the CDR3 is TGCGCCAGCAGCTTGGTTGGGGGAGACTCCTACAATGAGCAGTTCTTC. Its protein is CASSLVGGDSYNEQFF.

This clone was counted only a few times. The chain employs TRBV29-1 and TRBJ1-1; D unclear. The CDR3 covers 10 residues. Germline CDR1 reads SQVTM; CDR2 reads ANQGSEA. The V and J ends lost 6 bases and 8 bases respectively, with 10 bases between them. In DNA form, the CDR3 reads TGCAGCGTATCCGACGGAGAAGCTTTCTTT. As protein: CSVSDGEAFF.

This clone was observed a few times. The chain links TRBV27 to TRBJ2-1; 9 nucleotides align to TRBD2. The trim removed 4 bases at V and 4 bases at J, leaving 2 bases unmatched. Per the germline V gene, CDR1 is MNHEY and CDR2 is SMNVEV (reference sequence). CDR3 length: 14 amino acids. CDR3 protein: CASSSSGTYNEQFF. The CDR3 region has the DNA TGTGCCAGCAGTTCTAGCGGGACATACAATGAGCAGTTCTTC.

By share, this clone counts as medium-sized. The rearrangement joins TRBV5-8 to TRBJ2-1; D perhaps matches TRBD2 (6 bases). The V end was cut by 0 bases, the J end by 11 bases, with 9 bases between. This CDR3 contains 12 residues. The V gene's germline CDR1 is SGHTS and CDR2 YDEGEE. The CDR3 DNA follows: TGTGCCAGCAGCTTGGGCTGGACTAAGCAGTTCTTC. This encodes CASSLGWTKQFF.

J is TRBJ1-2 and V is TRBV27, with 7 nucleotides matching TRBD1. The length of the CDR3 is 16 residues. V gave up 4 bases and J gave up 0 bases; unmatched junction bases: 8. Germline-derived CDR1 and CDR2 are MNHEY and SMNVEV (reference sequence). The CDR3 nucleotides read TGTGCCAGCAGTTCCCTAGGGACAGCTTCTAACTATGGCTACACCTTC. Translating it yields CASSSLGTASNYGYTF.

The J gene is TRBJ2-4, the V gene TRBV5-6; 8 bases agree with TRBD1. The CDR3 is made up of 16 amino acids. Unmatched junction bases numbered 6, after V lost 4 bases and J lost 0 bases. Germline V CDR1 and CDR2: SGHDT, YYEEEE. The CDR3 is CASSDGTGLAKNIQYF. CDR3 nucleotide sequence: TGTGCCAGCAGCGACGGGACAGGTCTAGCCAAAAACATTCAGTACTTC.

The chain links TRBV4-1 to TRBJ1-6, with D perhaps TRBD1 (6 bases). Germline V gives CDR1 MGHRA, CDR2 YSYEKL. The CDR3 sequence is 17 residues long. V lost 4 bases and J lost 0, with 13 bases in between. The chain's CDR3 is CASSPTTGLSYNSPLHF. The CDR3 region has the DNA TGCGCCAGCAGCCCCACGACAGGACTCTCCTATAATTCACCCCTCCACTTT.

The V and J genes are TRBV7-8 and TRBJ2-3; TRBD1 matches 8 bases. The germline gives CDR1 SGHVS, CDR2 FQNEAQ. CDR3 size: 15 residues. The ends lost 7 bases at V and 3 bases at J; junction bases unmatched: 9. The CDR3 spells CASTPTGDGTDTQYF. As DNA, the CDR3 is TGTGCCAGCACCCCGACAGGGGACGGGACAGATACGCAGTATTTT.

This clone was counted a few times. This sequence joins TRBV4-3 and TRBJ2-3, with D perhaps matching TRBD1 (7 bases). Trimming removed 4 bases from V and 2 bases from J, with 22 bases in between. The CDR3 extends over 18 amino acids. CDR1 is LGHNA, CDR2 YSLEER, per germline. CDR3 region: CASSPAGEGAGHTDTQYF. CDR3 bases: TGCGCCAGCAGCCCAGCAGGCGAGGGGGCGGGACACACAGATACGCAGTATTTT.

The sample holds a few counts of this clone. V gene TRBV5-1 combines with J gene TRBJ2-4, with D perhaps matching TRBD1 (6 bases). The CDR3 is 16 amino acids. The germline V and J ends were trimmed by 4 bases and 4 bases, with 18 bases remaining between them. Germline CDR1 SGHRS, CDR2 YFSETQ. In DNA, the CDR3 is TGCGCCAGCAGCCATGACATATCCAGGGGTAAAAACATTCAGTACTTC. It encodes CASSHDISRGKNIQYF.

The chain combines TRBV2 with TRBJ1-5; tentative D call: TRBD1 (6 bases). Germline V gene data show CDR1 as SNHLY and CDR2 as FYNNEI. Trimming took off 6 bases at V and 1 base at J, with 7 bases between the two ends. The CDR3 contains 13 residues. The CDR3 DNA reads as TGTGCCAGCAGGGACAGAAGCAATCAGCCCCAGCATTTT. It specifies CASRDRSNQPQHF.

The gene calls are TRBV30 and TRBJ2-7; TRBD2 agrees at 9 bases. The CDR3 consists of 13 residues. The germline V gene has CDR1 GTSNPN and CDR2 SVGIG (reference sequence). Unmatched junction bases numbered 8, after V lost 8 bases and J lost 3 bases. The CDR3 region is CAGGAGGIYEQYF. The CDR3 DNA reads as TGTGCCGGGGGAGCGGGGGGCATCTACGAGCAGTACTTC.